This T cell receptor beta chain was identified in a study of OX40 agonist ivuxolimab in advanced cancers. Study information: Ivuxolimab doses were 0.01, 0.1, 0.3, 1.5, 3 or 10 mg/kg every 2 weeks.

A word on this clone: Antigen specificity is unknown.

TCRdb keeps only in-frame clones here, not all; method: immunoSEQ multiplex PCR. Here the sample spans some 97,000 clones, 75% to 95% being singletons. V lost 0 bases to trimming and J lost 2 bases, with 8 bases between them. This CDR3 is 14 amino acids long. Germline CDR1 and CDR2: MNHNY and SVGAGI (reference sequence). Regarding the study as a whole: Relative to CD4+, CD8+ T cells held more expanded clones on average. CD4+ and CD8+ T cells in blood underwent clonal expansion by week 6 at 0.1 to 3.0 mg/kg.

The TCR comes from an adult with an advanced solid tumor such as melanoma, head and neck, liver or kidney cancer. This chain joins TRBV6-6 and TRBJ2-7; D ambiguous. The sample consisted of CD4+ or CD8+ T cells sorted from blood, taken in a trial of the OX40 agonist ivuxolimab. The CDR3, as DNA: TGTGCCAGCAGTTACTCCGAAGATGCCTACGAGCAGTACTTC. The encoded protein is CASSYSEDAYEQYF.